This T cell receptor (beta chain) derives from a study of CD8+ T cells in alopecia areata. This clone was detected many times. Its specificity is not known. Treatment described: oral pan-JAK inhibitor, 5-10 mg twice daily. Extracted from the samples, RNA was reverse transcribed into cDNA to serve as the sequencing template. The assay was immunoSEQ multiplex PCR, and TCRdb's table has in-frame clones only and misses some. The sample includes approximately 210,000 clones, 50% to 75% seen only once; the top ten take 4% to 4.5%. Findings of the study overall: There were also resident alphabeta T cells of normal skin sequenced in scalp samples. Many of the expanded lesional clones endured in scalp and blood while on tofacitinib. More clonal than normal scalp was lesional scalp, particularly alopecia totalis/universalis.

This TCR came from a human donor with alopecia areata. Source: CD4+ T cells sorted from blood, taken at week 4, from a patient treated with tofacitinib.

The CDR3 DNA sequence: TGTGCCACAGGAGGGGAAGAGACCCAGTACTTC. Translation gives CATGGEETQYF. The chain links TRBV10-3 to TRBJ2-5; maybe TRBD2 (6 bases). CDR1 ENHRY and CDR2 SYGVKD come from the germline V gene. The CDR3 totals 11 residues. The germline V and J ends were trimmed by 10 bases and 3 bases, with 9 bases remaining between them.